The present entry profiles one T cell receptor beta chain with its context. The antigen it recognizes is unknown. No quality values exist for individual bases; no much larger clone is one base distant. Donors were healthy HIV-negative adults with no recently reported acute infections or vaccinations. Only Caucasian adults living in Nashville, Tennessee, USA were represented among the donors. CD4+ T cells were enriched by magnetic negative selection; naive cells were then positively selected on CD45RA, and the negative fraction formed the memory subset. Blood was collected by leukapheresis, and PBMCs were isolated by Ficoll-Histopaque density gradient centrifugation and then cryopreserved in liquid nitrogen vapor phase. Analytical flow cytometry was used to check the purity and quantity of every magnetically sorted T cell population. Each sorted fraction had its genomic DNA isolated and then quantified by UV absorbance on a Nanodrop 2000c.

TCR CDR3 regions were amplified from genomic DNA by multiplex PCR using the deep immunoSEQ assay. For each cell subset, the extracted genomic DNA was distributed evenly across all wells of several immunoSEQ 96-well plates, and each plate served as one replicate. For sorted subsets, approximately 210 ng of genomic DNA, equivalent to some 33,000 T cell genomes, went into each replicate PCR. The purified libraries were quantified using a Qubit 3.0 fluorometer, sized with a Bioanalyzer 2100, and then quantified again using the KAPA Library Quantification kit. Each immunoSEQ 96-well plate was sequenced on its own single-read 150-cycle Illumina NextSeq 550 flow cell. In the original analysis: Because only junctional sequences without quality scores were contained in the immunoSEQ output, filtering matching that applied to full-length reads could not be performed. Sequences were annotated with PyIR, a Python wrapper for IgBLAST v1.9, using IMGT germline references to assign V/J genes and CDR3. Any read was removed if the V/J assignment was weak (E-value above 1e-6), the CDR3 was missing, or the read contained stop codons, out-of-frame junctions, or ambiguous translated residues. V3J clonotypes were defined as sequences sharing an identical inferred V gene, J gene, and CDR3 amino acid sequence. Percentage overlap between repertoires was computed as shared unique clonotypes divided by the size of the smaller repertoire. Three approaches were used to assess repertoire richness: RTK rarefaction, the Chao1 estimator, and Recon v2.1 estimates of unobserved clonotypes. Generation probabilities were computed with OLGA for all TCRbeta clonotypes obtained by the gDNA method from a few donors. The immuneACCESS repertoire file appears here via TCRdb, limited to in-frame rearrangements. These files lack a portion of the clones; in checked studies, under half of the deficit traces to unresolved V genes, and the cause of the others is not known. V and J calls and clone size are given by that table; D and trimming were obtained from the DNA. The sample table holds over 400,000 clones, of which about 96% were seen once. 0.05% to 0.08% of the sample goes to the ten largest clones.

The germline V gene gives CDR1 as SGHVS and CDR2 as FQNEAQ. From the cysteine up to the phenylalanine, the CDR3 has a length of 15 residues. The retained sequence is limited to the CDR3, 45 bases, with the frame set at the first base. The trim is 2 bases for V and 5 bases for J, with a gap of 12 bases between the germline ends. The data stem from a study of shared clonotypes between healthy human individuals (dated by TCRdb to between 2020 and 2021). Background for the entire study: A couple of women and a few men aged 18 to 49 years were included in the cohort. Blood TCR repertoires of several healthy adults were deeply sequenced to estimate repertoire size and the extent of clonotype sharing between individuals. Per donor, three plates each were used for CD4 naive and CD4 memory, two for CD8 naive, and one for CD8 memory. To increase sequencing depth and limit assay-specific biases, TCR repertoire library preparation and sequencing were carried out by different laboratories using diverse techniques. Each donor's leukapheresis produced roughly between roughly 0.94 and 9.5 billion PBMCs.

General study outcomes and caveats: Clonotypes shared by all four sorted-subset donors showed higher generation probabilities than non-shared clonotypes. Sharing across four donors was observed for around 5% of naive CD4, 3% to 3.5% of naive CD8, about 2.3% of memory CD4, and around 0.42% of memory CD8 clonotypes. Sampling was restricted to blood, and TCR repertoires in tissue are likely to differ from TCR repertoires in blood. The small number of donors limited the genetic and exposure-history diversity represented. Pairwise subsampling indicated that sequencing depth was expected to affect the degree of clonotype sharing among donors. Naive subsets generally had larger estimated clonotype richness than memory subsets. Incomplete sequencing was indicated by rarefaction of sorted-subset datasets, despite the large sequencing depth.

The receptor was derived from a woman in her 30s in good health. The sample was naive CD4+ T cells sorted from blood. Sample cell subset or site, as interpreted from the label and publication: CD45RA+ positively selected. The chain is encoded by TRBV7-8 joined to TRBJ2-2, with TRBD1 tentatively as D gene (5 bases match). The CDR3 protein sequence reads: CASSLRAGNTGELFF. The nucleotide sequence reads as follows: TGTGCCAGCAGCTTAAGGGCAGGGAATACCGGGGAGCTGTTTTTT.